This T cell receptor beta chain was profiled in a study of T cell responses to AZD1222 COVID-19 vaccine. Overall study findings and caveats: White British donors predominated, females outnumbered males, and clonal diversity was possibly underestimated.

Data came from immunoSEQ multiplex PCR; TCRdb stores just in-frame clones and leaves some out. The sample holds some 120,000 clones, roughly 89% seen once. The CDR3 has 15 residues. With 4 bases clipped from V and 0 bases from J, the junction kept 5 bases outside the gene matches. The germline gives CDR1 SGHKS, CDR2 YYEKEE (reference sequence). Turning to this clone: As yet, its antigen is unknown.

This sequence joins TRBV5-5 and TRBJ1-2; 8 nucleotides match TRBD1. The input for sequencing was peripheral blood, taken on day 0 of AZD1222 vaccination. This TCR was recovered from an adult in good health. The CDR3 DNA sequence: TGTGCCAGCAGCCATCAGGGACAGGCTAACTATGGCTACACCTTC. Translated, it gives CASSHQGQANYGYTF.